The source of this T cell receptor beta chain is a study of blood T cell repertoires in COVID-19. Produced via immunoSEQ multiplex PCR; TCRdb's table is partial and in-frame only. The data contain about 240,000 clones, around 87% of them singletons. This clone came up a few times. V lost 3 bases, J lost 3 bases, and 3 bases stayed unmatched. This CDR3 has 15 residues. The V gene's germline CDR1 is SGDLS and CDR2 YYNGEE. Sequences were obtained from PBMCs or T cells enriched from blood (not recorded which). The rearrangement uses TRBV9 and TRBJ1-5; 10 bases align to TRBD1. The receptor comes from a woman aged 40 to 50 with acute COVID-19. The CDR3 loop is CASSAGTGANQPQHF. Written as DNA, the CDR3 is TGTGCCAGCAGCGCCGGGACAGGGGCCAATCAGCCCCAGCATTTT.